This record covers a single TCR beta chain. In the original workflow: Researchers report that nucleated cell counts were estimated from reference gene primer amplification. Clones were read by immunoSEQ multiplex PCR, and TCRdb kept only the in-frame ones, dropping some. V and J calls and clone size are given by that table; D and trimming were obtained from the DNA. The repertoire holds nearly 350,000 clones, with around nine tenths as singletons. The CDR3 spans 14 residues. Germline V gives CDR1 SGHAT, CDR2 FQNNGV. V was shortened by 1 base and J by 5 bases, with 11 bases between the two germline ends. This entry belongs to a study of blood T cell repertoires in COVID-19. Study background: Researchers got acute and convalescent COVID-19 samples from the United States, Italy and Spain. Sources were T cells, B-cell-depleted T cells, or PBMCs; the material itself was cDNA or gDNA.

The gene calls are TRBV11-2 and TRBJ2-5, with D possibly matching TRBD2 (6 bases). The material sequenced was peripheral blood. The clonotype originates from a woman under 30 who had recovered from COVID-19. Here the CDR3 DNA reads TGTGCCAGCAGCTTAGGGGGGGACGGGGAGACCCAGTACTTC. This translates into CASSLGGDGETQYF.